Presented here are 4 T cell receptor beta chains from one specimen sequenced in a study of human T cells and chemical hapten exposure. As for time point: patch test 1, 2 weeks after DPC sensitization. Specified treatment: therapeutic diphenylcyclopropenone sensitization with weekly scalp DPC. MiXCR, run by TCRdb on the RACE reads, gives a single entry per CDR3 protein. This sample has tens of thousands of distinct CDR3 sequences, with approximately 8% found just once. The material sequenced was whole blood, taken in connection with sensitization to the hapten diphenylcyclopropenone (DPC). The receptors were gathered from a woman aged 25 to 39 with alopecia areata. Some clones in this sample may be carry-over from other donors' samples.

This clonotype was recorded a few times. A much larger clone lies one base from this, so it may be a read error. This rearrangement joins TRBV9 to TRBJ1-6; D ambiguous. There are 15 residues in the CDR3. From germline, CDR1 is SGDLS and CDR2 YYNGEE. Trimming shortened V by 4 bases and J by 8 bases, and 16 bases separated the two germline ends. The CDR3 DNA reads as TGTGCCAGCAGCCTAGAGGGCAGGTGGGATTCACCCCTCCACTTT. Translation gives CASSLEGRWDSPLHF. The variable domain in full, with the rest retrieved from reference TRBV9 and TRBJ1-6, is DSGVTQTPKHLITATGQRVTLRCSPRSGDLSVYWYQQSLDQGLQFLIQYYNGEERAKGNILERFSAQQFPDLHSELNLSSLELGDSALYFCASSLEGRWDSPLHFGNGTRLTVT.

The chain couples TRBV9 to TRBJ1-3; D gene unclear. This CDR3 is built from 15 residues. Trimming took off 1 base at V and 4 bases at J, with 12 bases between the two ends. CDR1 SGDLS and CDR2 YYNGEE come from the germline V gene. This CDR3 reads CASSVSPVRGNTIYF. Here the CDR3 DNA reads TGTGCCAGCAGCGTATCCCCCGTGAGGGGAAACACCATATATTTT.

In this sample, this clonotype turned up a few times. V and J are TRBV20-1 and TRBJ2-7, with D uncertain. CDR1 and CDR2 from the germline V gene are DFQATT and SNEGSKA (reference sequence). Trimming removed 0 bases at V and 0 bases at J, with 9 bases between. The CDR3 has 14 amino acids. This chain's CDR3 is CSARDDNCSYEQYF. The CDR3 bases are TGCAGTGCTAGAGATGATAACTGCTCCTACGAGCAGTACTTC.

This clonotype was recorded many times. The chain joins TRBV6-1 to TRBJ1-1; maybe TRBD1 (5 bases). In germline, CDR1 is MNHNS, CDR2 SASEGT. Trimming removed 6 bases at V and 5 bases at J, with 13 bases between. This CDR3 comprises 13 residues. CDR3 DNA: TGTGCCAGCAGCAACACCGGGGGGACTGAAGCTTTCTTT. Translating it yields CASSNTGGTEAFF.